Shown below are 10 T cell receptor beta chains from a single sample sequenced in a study of blood T cell repertoires in COVID-19 (dated by TCRdb to about 2020). The protocol used for the library was the immunoSEQ multiplex PCR assay. What TCRdb holds here is the immuneACCESS table cut down to in-frame rearrangements. Part of the clones is not present; checked against another copy, under half of the missing clones reflect an unresolved V gene, and the others are unexplained. The sample table holds roughly 59,000 clones, of which 70% to 85% were seen once. Jointly, the top ten make up nearly 10% of the sample. Specimen: peripheral blood. Receptor source: a human donor in a cohort sampled during active COVID-19.

CDR3 region: CASSLTGSNYGYTF. CDR3 sequence (DNA): TGTGCCAGCAGCTTGACAGGGTCCAACTATGGCTACACCTTC. V gene TRBV7-8 combines with J gene TRBJ1-2; 7 bases align to TRBD1. There are 14 residues in the CDR3. V was clipped by 3 bases and J by 2 bases; unmatched bases: 3. Germline V CDR1 and CDR2: SGHVS, FQNEAQ.

On this clone: The identical CDR3 is also encoded by other nucleotide sequences in the sample. The CDR3 nucleotides read TGTGCCAGTAGTATAGGGACAGGGGGCATCTACGAGCAGTACTTC. Protein: CASSIGTGGIYEQYF. The chain joins TRBV19 to TRBJ2-7, with TRBD1 matching over 11 bases. CDR1 and CDR2 from the germline V gene are LNHDA and SQIVND (reference sequence). The V segment lost 1 base and the J segment 3 bases; nucleotides outside the gene matches: 2. This CDR3 spans 15 amino acids.

The rearrangement uses TRBV7-2 and TRBJ2-3; 10 nucleotides line up with TRBD2. V gave up 1 base and J gave up 6 bases; unmatched junction bases: 4. The CDR3 is made up of 15 amino acids. The germline V gene encodes CDR1 SGHTA and CDR2 FQGNSA. CDR3 DNA: TGTGCCAGCAGCTTAGGCCTAGCGGGAGTGGATACGCAGTATTTT. Translating it yields CASSLGLAGVDTQYF. Combining the CDR3 with reference TRBV7-2 and TRBJ2-3 gives the whole variable domain GAGVSQSPSNKVTEKGKDVELRCDPISGHTALYWYRQSLGQGLEFLIYFQGNSAPDKSGLPSDRFSAERTGGSVSTLTIQRTQQEDSAVYLCASSLGLAGVDTQYFGPGTRLTVL.

J is TRBJ2-1 and V is TRBV10-3; D is ambiguous. CDR1 and CDR2 (germline): ENHRY, SYGVKD. The CDR3 runs to 13 residues. V was cut by 6 bases and J by 6 bases, with 12 bases left in between. CDR3 nucleotides: TGTGCCATCAGAGCCTTAGTTGGCAATGAGCAGTTCTTC. This translates into CAIRALVGNEQFF.

The V and J genes are TRBV4-3 and TRBJ2-6; D possibly corresponds to TRBD1 (6 bases). Trimming cost V 0 bases and J 0 bases, with 15 bases left between them. This CDR3 has 19 residues. Germline CDR1 and CDR2: LGHNA and YSLEER. CDR3 amino acids: CASSQDRTGSHSGANVLTF. As DNA, the CDR3 is TGCGCCAGCAGCCAAGATCGCACAGGGAGCCACTCTGGGGCCAACGTCCTGACTTTC.

The chain links TRBV25-1 to TRBJ1-4; 8 nucleotides align to TRBD1. Trimming took 6 bases from V and 5 from J; bases not matched to a gene: 2. The CDR3 has 13 residues. Germline V gene sequence: CDR1 MGHDK, CDR2 SYGVNS. CDR3 sequence: CASRDRVNEKLFF. For the CDR3, the DNA is TGTGCCAGCAGGGACAGGGTGAATGAAAAACTGTTTTTT.

J is TRBJ2-5 and V is TRBV24-1; unclear D gene. CDR1 is KGHDR and CDR2 is SFDVKD in the germline V gene. V lost 5 bases and J lost 0, with 6 bases in between. This CDR3 region has 13 residues. CDR3 nucleotides: TGTGCCACCAGTGTTAAAAACCAAGAGACCCAGTACTTC. Protein: CATSVKNQETQYF.

The V and J genes are TRBV7-9 and TRBJ2-1; tentative D call: TRBD2 (6 bases). The CDR3 extends over 14 amino acids. In germline, CDR1 is SEHNR, CDR2 FQNEAQ (reference sequence). V lost 5 bases and J lost 7, with 15 bases in between. The CDR3 sequence is CASSPGEWFNEQFF. The CDR3 DNA reads as TGTGCCAGCAGCCCGGGGGAATGGTTTAATGAGCAGTTCTTC.

The CDR3 region has the DNA TGTGCCAGCAGTTATTCGACAGGGGGCCTCTACGAGCAGTACTTC. Residues: CASSYSTGGLYEQYF. This chain joins TRBV6-2 or TRBV6-3 and TRBJ2-7; 10 nucleotides line up with TRBD1. V shed 3 bases, J shed 3 bases, and the junction held 5 bases outside the gene matches. Germline V gene data show CDR1 as MNHEY and CDR2 as SVGEGT. The length of the CDR3 is 15 residues.

The rearrangement uses TRBV4-3 and TRBJ2-7; 14 bases match TRBD2. Looked up from germline, CDR1 is LGHNA and CDR2 is YSLEER. V lost 1 base and J lost 4; bases outside the gene matches: 9. This CDR3 spans 18 amino acids. CDR3 in DNA: TGCGCCAGCAGCCAAGCCACCGGGACTAGCGGGAGTACTTACGAGCAGTACTTC. It yields the protein CASSQATGTSGSTYEQYF.